The 18 T cell receptor beta chains below were found in one sample sequenced in a study of T cell responses to AZD1222 COVID-19 vaccine. Profiled with immunoSEQ multiplex PCR; TCRdb holds only in-frame clones, not every one. This sample yields some 150,000 clones, of which roughly 94% are seen a single time; over 1% belongs to the top ten. The sample here was peripheral blood, taken on day 0 of AZD1222 vaccination. The receptors here all came from an adult in good health.

This clone was seen once. The chain combines TRBV5-1 with TRBJ2-1; D remains unclear. The V end lost 4 bases, the J end lost 5 bases, and 10 bases lay between the germline ends. This CDR3 has 13 residues. Germline loops: CDR1 SGHRS, CDR2 YFSETQ. CDR3 DNA sequence: TGCGCCAGCAGCCTTAACTCGAACAATGAGCAGTTCTTC. It codes for CASSLNSNNEQFF.

The chain joins TRBV10-3 to TRBJ2-2; 8 nucleotides align to TRBD1. Looked up from germline, CDR1 is ENHRY and CDR2 is SYGVKD. J lost 3 bases, V lost 6 bases, and 9 bases had no gene match. The CDR3 loop spans 16 amino acids. The CDR3 sequence is CAIRSTGGDDTGELFF. CDR3 DNA: TGTGCCATCAGAAGTACAGGGGGAGATGACACCGGGGAGCTGTTTTTT.

The chain carries TRBV6-2 or TRBV6-3 and TRBJ2-1; 8 bases are shared with TRBD2. There are 16 residues in the CDR3. Germline trimming cut 2 bases from V and 7 bases from J; bases unmatched to any gene: 10. CDR1 is MNHEY and CDR2 is SVGEGT in the germline V gene. The CDR3 DNA is TGTGCCAGCAGTTACAGTTCGGGAGGGCCGAATAATGAGCAGTTCTTC. Translation: CASSYSSGGPNNEQFF.

The chain employs TRBV6-2 or TRBV6-3 and TRBJ1-5; D is ambiguous. V was cut by 5 bases and J by 9 bases, with 20 bases left in between. Looked up from germline, CDR1 is MNHEY and CDR2 is SVGEGT. The CDR3 has 15 residues. The CDR3 bases are TGTGCCAGCAGTGACGGGCCACCCCATCAATGGCCCCAGCATTTT. Translating it yields CASSDGPPHQWPQHF.

This chain uses TRBV18 with TRBJ2-7, with D possibly TRBD2 on 6 matching bases. The CDR3 is 14 amino acids. V was trimmed by 2 bases and J by 6 bases, leaving 14 bases between them. The V gene's germline CDR1 is KGHSH and CDR2 LQKENI. DNA for the CDR3: TGTGCCAGCTCACCAAGGGAGGACGGGGGCGAGCAGTACGTC. Its protein is CASSPREDGGEQYV.

The V call is TRBV15, the J call TRBJ1-1; D gene ambiguous. The CDR3 spans 14 residues. V shed 3 bases and J shed 1 base, with 9 bases lying between them. Germline-derived CDR1 and CDR2 are LNHNV and YYDKDF (reference sequence). Here the CDR3 reads CATSRREQNTEAFF. The CDR3, as DNA: TGTGCCACCAGCAGGAGGGAACAGAACACTGAAGCTTTCTTT.

In its sample, this clone was seen once. V is TRBV24-1 and J is TRBJ1-2; D not resolved. CDR3 length: 11 amino acids. Trimming stripped 6 bases from V and 4 bases from J, with 5 bases between. CDR1 and CDR2 (germline): KGHDR, SFDVKD. The CDR3 coding sequence is TGTGCCACCAGTACCCTCTATGGCTACACCTTC. Protein: CATSTLYGYTF.

The chain combines TRBV5-1 with TRBJ2-1; D ambiguous. Germline loops: CDR1 SGHRS, CDR2 YFSETQ. Trimming removed 7 bases at V and 7 bases at J, with 18 bases between. This CDR3 is 14 amino acids long. This CDR3 is CASHRPGPRNEQFF. DNA of the CDR3: TGCGCCAGCCACAGACCGGGTCCCCGGAATGAGCAGTTCTTC.

The table lists this clone with a count of one. V usage is TRBV6-2 or TRBV6-3 and J usage is TRBJ2-2; unclear D gene. From germline, CDR1 is MNHEY and CDR2 SVGEGT. There are 12 residues in the CDR3. V shed 3 bases and J shed 5 bases, with 4 bases lying between them. CDR3 loop: CASSYGTGELFF. The DNA of the CDR3 is TGTGCCAGCAGTTATGGGACCGGGGAGCTGTTTTTT.

The chain recombines TRBV7-6 with TRBJ1-1; D call uncertain. Trimming pared 0 bases from V and 1 base from J, leaving 6 bases between. This CDR3 contains 14 residues. The germline CDR1 and CDR2 sequences are SGHVS and FNYEAQ. The CDR3 loop is CASSLANRNTEAFF. The CDR3 coding sequence is TGTGCCAGCAGCTTAGCAAATCGGAACACTGAAGCTTTCTTT. Filled out from reference TRBV7-6 and TRBJ1-1, the complete variable domain reads GAGVSQSPRYKVTKRGQDVALRCDPISGHVSLYWYRQALGQGPEFLTYFNYEAQQDKSGLPNDRFSAERPEGSISTLTIQRTEQRDSAMYRCASSLANRNTEAFFGQGTRLTVV.

The chain links TRBV27 to TRBJ1-4, with D possibly TRBD1 on 5 matching bases. V lost 8 bases and J 5 bases, leaving 9 bases between the germline ends. The CDR3 totals 12 residues. CDR1 and CDR2 from the germline V gene are MNHEY and SMNVEV (reference sequence). In DNA, the CDR3 is TGTGCCAGCTCCAAGGGGAATGAAAAACTGTTTTTT. Protein sequence: CASSKGNEKLFF.

The J gene is TRBJ1-1, the V gene TRBV27, with D uncertain. Trimming pared 5 bases from V and 4 bases from J, leaving 17 bases between. Germline lookup yields CDR1 MNHEY and CDR2 SMNVEV (reference sequence). The CDR3 loop spans 15 amino acids. In DNA form, the CDR3 reads TGTGCCAGCAGTATATGGGGAATGAGGTGCACTGAAGCTTTCTTT. Its protein product is CASSIWGMRCTEAFF.

The J gene is TRBJ1-2, the V gene TRBV24-1; D unresolved. Germline CDR1 is KGHDR and CDR2 is SFDVKD. The CDR3 length is 11 residues. Between the trimmed V and J ends, which lost 5 bases and 5 bases, there was a span of 5 bases. The CDR3 reads CATSVGYGYTF. The DNA of the CDR3 is TGTGCCACCAGTGTGGGATATGGCTACACCTTC.

The chain carries TRBV11-2 and TRBJ2-3; weak D call: TRBD1 (6 bases). This CDR3 spans 15 amino acids. V was shortened by 4 bases and J by 0 bases, with 11 bases between the two germline ends. The germline gives CDR1 SGHAT, CDR2 FQNNGV. The CDR3 bases are TGTGCCAGCAGCTCCGGACAGCTTAGCACAGATACGCAGTATTTT. This gives the protein CASSSGQLSTDTQYF.

The chain links TRBV9 to TRBJ1-2; D unresolved. V dropped 4 bases and J dropped 4 bases, with 17 bases sitting between them. This CDR3 has 15 residues. Germline CDR1 and CDR2: SGDLS and YYNGEE. As DNA, the CDR3 is TGTGCCAGCAGCTACCCACCCTTTGCCCTCTATGGCTACACCTTC. Protein sequence: CASSYPPFALYGYTF.

The chain recombines TRBV7-9 with TRBJ2-5; 10 bases are a match to TRBD2. J was trimmed by 2 bases and V by 6 bases; bases with no gene match: 9. The CDR3 sequence is 16 residues long. Germline CDR1 is SEHNR and CDR2 is FQNEAQ (reference sequence). Here the CDR3 reads CASRISGTSEQETQYF. The CDR3, as DNA: TGTGCCAGCAGAATCTCAGGGACTAGCGAACAAGAGACCCAGTACTTC.

The V gene is TRBV6-4, the J gene TRBJ1-5; 8 bases fit TRBD1. In germline, CDR1 is MRHNA, CDR2 SNTAGT. The CDR3 runs to 15 residues. Trimming cost V 4 bases and J 5 bases; bases outside gene matches: 7. CDR3 sequence (DNA): TGTGCCAGCAGTGTTTCGGGACAGGCGGATCAGCCCCAGCATTTT. It yields the protein CASSVSGQADQPQHF.

Points on this clone: One end of the junction does not line up with germline, which may come from a read error. The chain employs TRBV19 and TRBJ2-3, with TRBD2 matching over 11 bases. The CDR3 contains 14 residues. In germline, CDR1 is LNHDA, CDR2 SQIVND (reference sequence). The CDR3 DNA reads TGTGCCAGTAGGATAGCGGGAGGGACAGATACGCAGTATTTT. It yields the protein CASRIAGGTDTQYF.